This T cell receptor (beta chain) derives from a study of T cells in Graves' hyperthyroidism and ophthalmopathy. Study outcomes and limitations: Clonotypes that were expanded in thyroid above 0.001 mostly appeared in blood too.

There were TCR beta CDR3 regions amplified from RNA transcripts. A first-round RT-PCR of the TCR CDR3 used the HTBI primer set. TCRdb re-analysed the multiplex PCR reads in MiXCR, keeping a single row per CDR3 protein. This sample has roughly 700,000 distinct CDR3 sequences, with roughly 17% found just once. A remark on this clonotype: The antigen remains unidentified.

The CDR3 extends over 15 amino acids. V dropped 5 bases and J dropped 8 bases, with 18 bases sitting between them. Germline CDR1 and CDR2: SEHNR and FQNEAQ (reference sequence). Stable disease denoted Graves' hyperthyroidism without ophthalmopathy progression within 18 months. Diagnoses rested on clinical symptoms, serum thyroxine and TRAb, thyroid ultrasound and orbital computed tomography. V is TRBV7-9 and J is TRBJ1-4; D might be TRBD1 (5 bases). This TCR was recovered from a man over 45 with Graves' hyperthyroidism. Sequences were obtained from blood. Here the CDR3 reads CASSPPGRTIEKLFF. As DNA, the CDR3 is TGTGCCAGCAGCCCCCCGGGACGGACGATCGAAAAACTGTTTTTT.